The 27 T cell receptor beta chains reported below all come from one sample, sequenced in a study of blood T cells in healthy people across ages. For the second PCR, which ran for 7 to 11 cycles, a sample-barcoded 5' primer and a J-beta primer mix were used. MiXCR, run by TCRdb on the 5' RACE reads, gives a single entry per CDR3 protein. The table records about 1.7 million distinct CDR3 sequences, approximately 30% of them present only once. What was sequenced was blood. These TCRs come from a woman in her 30s in good health.

The chain has TRBV7-4 and TRBJ1-5; D not certain. The CDR3 extends over 16 amino acids. The V gene's germline CDR1 is SGHVT and CDR2 SQSDAQ. V was clipped by 5 bases and J by 2 bases, with 16 bases between them. As DNA, the CDR3 is TGTGCCAGCAGCCTAACGGCCCGGGTAGGCAATCAGCCCCAGCATTTT. It encodes CASSLTARVGNQPQHF.

In its sample, this clonotype was seen many times. V is TRBV28 and J is TRBJ1-2; possible D gene TRBD1, 5 bases. The CDR3 is 13 amino acids. V lost 8 bases, J lost 6 bases, and 16 bases lay in between. Germline lookup yields CDR1 MDHEN and CDR2 SYDVKM. The CDR3 loop reads CASSSPGTHGYTF. In nucleotides, the CDR3 is TGTGCCAGCTCCTCCCCGGGGACTCATGGCTACACCTTC.

The table lists this clonotype with a few counts. V gene TRBV3-1 combines with J gene TRBJ2-3, with a tentative D call TRBD2 (5 bases). Germline CDR1 is LGHDT and CDR2 is YNNKEL (reference sequence). V was pared by 4 bases and J by 2 bases, with 10 bases between. The CDR3 sequence is 14 residues long. The CDR3 coding sequence is TGTGCCAGCAGCCGCCGGACTCCCACAGATACGCAGTATTTT. Translating it yields CASSRRTPTDTQYF.

V and J are TRBV12-3 or TRBV12-4 and TRBJ2-7, with 7 bases lining up with TRBD1. V lost 5 bases and J lost 5; bases outside the gene matches: 21. The CDR3 length is 18 residues. The CDR3: CASSARSGTETLKDEQYF. Here the CDR3 DNA reads TGTGCCAGCAGTGCTAGATCCGGGACAGAAACATTGAAGGACGAGCAGTACTTC.

J is TRBJ2-5 and V is TRBV7-9, with a tentative D call TRBD2 (5 bases). Germline CDR1 SEHNR, CDR2 FQNEAQ (reference sequence). Between the trimmed V and J ends, which lost 5 bases and 3 bases, there was a span of 10 bases. There are 13 residues in the CDR3. The CDR3, as DNA: TGTGCCAGCAGCCCTAGCATAAAAGAGACCCAGTACTTC. Translation: CASSPSIKETQYF.

This clonotype was counted a few times. The J gene is TRBJ2-1, the V gene TRBV7-6; D is unresolved. V lost 5 bases to trimming and J lost 5 bases, with 16 bases between them. CDR1 and CDR2 from the germline V gene are SGHVS and FNYEAQ. This CDR3 region has 15 residues. The CDR3, as DNA: TGTGCCAGCAGCCGATACCTGGACCGCAACAATGAGCAGTTCTTC. It specifies CASSRYLDRNNEQFF.

The chain uses TRBV30 and TRBJ2-7; TRBD2 agrees at 8 bases. Trimming took 1 base from V and 2 from J; bases not matched to a gene: 4. Germline V gives CDR1 GTSNPN, CDR2 SVGIG (reference sequence). This CDR3 region has 14 residues. CDR3 bases: TGTGCCTGGAGTGGCAATAGCGGGGCCTACGAGCAGTACTTC. Its translation is CAWSGNSGAYEQYF.

In this sample, this clonotype turned up many times. This chain connects TRBV4-1 to TRBJ2-7; possibly TRBD1 for D (6 bases). CDR3 length: 14 amino acids. Germline V CDR1 and CDR2: MGHRA, YSYEKL. V lost 0 bases and J lost 5, with 11 bases in between. The CDR3 protein is CASSQERQANEQYF. DNA for the CDR3: TGCGCCAGCAGCCAAGAACGACAGGCCAACGAGCAGTACTTC.

This rearrangement joins TRBV11-2 to TRBJ2-1, with 9 nucleotides matching TRBD2. CDR1 SGHAT and CDR2 FQNNGV come from the germline V gene. J was trimmed by 3 bases and V by 4 bases; bases with no gene match: 7. The CDR3 has 16 residues. Written as DNA, the CDR3 is TGTGCCAGCAGCTCACTTAGCGGGAGAGTCTACAATGAGCAGTTCTTC. Protein product: CASSSLSGRVYNEQFF.

The chain links TRBV7-9 to TRBJ1-5; tentatively, D is TRBD1 (6 bases). Germline V gene data show CDR1 as SEHNR and CDR2 as FQNEAQ (reference sequence). V was clipped by 1 base and J by 7 bases, with 14 bases between them. The CDR3 length is 15 residues. Here the CDR3 reads CASSLGAGRGQPQHF. The CDR3, as DNA: TGTGCCAGCAGCTTAGGGGCAGGGAGGGGGCAGCCCCAGCATTTT.

At least ten counts were recorded for this clonotype. The V call is TRBV29-1, the J call TRBJ2-6; the D is unclear. Germline V gene sequence: CDR1 SQVTM, CDR2 ANQGSEA. CDR3 length: 15 amino acids. V was cut by 4 bases and J by 0 bases, with 10 bases left in between. CDR3 sequence (DNA): TGCAGCGTTGCCCTACAGTACTCTGGGGCCAACGTCCTGACTTTC. It specifies CSVALQYSGANVLTF.

Concerning this clonotype: A single base separates this from a much larger clone, so it may be a read error. Here the CDR3 reads CASGNYNREGEQYF. The CDR3 DNA is TGCGCCAGCGGCAACTACAACAGGGAGGGAGAGCAGTACTTC. V gene TRBV5-1 combines with J gene TRBJ2-7; TRBD2 is a possible D gene (7 bases). The germline V and J ends were trimmed by 7 bases and 7 bases, with 21 bases remaining between them. The CDR3 covers 14 residues. Per the germline V gene, CDR1 is SGHRS and CDR2 is YFSETQ.

The chain combines TRBV29-1 with TRBJ1-2; 7 bases align to TRBD1. V was pared by 5 bases and J by 8 bases, with 11 bases of the junction left unmatched. Looked up from germline, CDR1 is SQVTM and CDR2 is ANQGSEA. The CDR3 sequence is 13 residues long. This CDR3 reads CSVSRGGQRGYTF. CDR3 DNA: TGCAGCGTTTCCAGGGGGGGTCAACGGGGCTACACCTTC.

This clonotype was seen more than once but under ten times. The rearrangement joins TRBV3-1 to TRBJ1-1, with 9 bases aligning to TRBD1. J lost 1 base, V lost 4 bases, and 16 bases had no gene match. The CDR3 consists of 19 residues. Germline lookup yields CDR1 LGHDT and CDR2 YNNKEL (reference sequence). CDR3 bases: TGTGCCAGCAGCCGGTGGGGGACAGGGCAAAGGGGGCAGAACACTGAAGCTTTCTTT. Translation gives CASSRWGTGQRGQNTEAFF. The entire variable domain, with the rest obtained from reference TRBV3-1 and TRBJ1-1, is as follows: DTAVSQTPKYLVTQMGNDKSIKCEQNLGHDTMYWYKQDSKKFLKIMFSYNNKELIINETVPNRFSPKSPDKAHLNLHINSLELGDSAVYFCASSRWGTGQRGQNTEAFFGQGTRLTVV.

This rearrangement joins TRBV18 to TRBJ2-5; 7 nucleotides line up with TRBD2. The J call is in doubt because the DNA end fits TRBJ2-1 better. Germline V gene data show CDR1 as KGHSH and CDR2 as LQKENI. The CDR3 spans 14 residues. The CDR3 spells CASSFAGVGETQFF. The DNA for the CDR3 is TGTGCCAGCTCATTCGCGGGAGTGGGAGAGACCCAGTTCTTC.

There are a few counts of this clonotype. The J gene is TRBJ1-2, the V gene TRBV10-3; TRBD1 is a possible D gene (5 bases). The V gene's germline CDR1 is ENHRY and CDR2 SYGVKD. The CDR3 length is 16 residues. Trimming left V 2 bases short and J 5 bases short, with 18 bases between. The CDR3 loop reads CAISEGSLADTYGYTF. The CDR3 DNA is TGTGCCATCAGTGAGGGATCCTTGGCGGACACTTATGGCTACACCTTC.

This clonotype was counted at least ten times. The rearrangement uses TRBV20-1 and TRBJ2-1; no clear D. In germline, CDR1 is DFQATT, CDR2 SNEGSKA (reference sequence). CDR3 length: 12 amino acids. The germline V and J ends were trimmed by 6 bases and 4 bases, with 10 bases remaining between them. The CDR3 DNA sequence: TGCAGTGCCCCGAGGAAATACAATGAGCAGTTCTTC. Residues: CSAPRKYNEQFF.

This chain links TRBV12-3 or TRBV12-4 with TRBJ1-5; 7 nucleotides agree with TRBD1. After removal of 1 base from V and 2 bases from J, the junction contained 2 bases not matched to a gene. This CDR3 contains 15 residues. CDR3 protein: CASSLVRGGNQPQHF. The CDR3 bases are TGTGCCAGCAGTTTAGTCAGGGGGGGCAATCAGCCCCAGCATTTT.

There are many counts of this clonotype. The rearrangement links TRBV7-3 to TRBJ2-5, with 9 positions matching TRBD1. The trim removed 1 base at V and 5 bases at J, leaving 2 bases unmatched. CDR1 and CDR2 from the germline V gene are SGHTA and FQGTGA. This CDR3 comprises 14 residues. The CDR3 region has the DNA TGTGCCAGCAGCTTAAGCGGGACAGGGGAGACCCAGTACTTC. Translated: CASSLSGTGETQYF.

DNA for the CDR3: TGCAGCGGGAGGGTGACAGTGAGGGGAAGGACAGATACGCAGTATTTT. It specifies CSGRVTVRGRTDTQYF. V usage is TRBV29-1 and J usage is TRBJ2-3; possible D gene TRBD2, 6 bases. With 7 bases removed from V and 3 bases from J, the gap between germline ends came to 23 bases. This CDR3 is 16 amino acids long. The germline V gene has CDR1 SQVTM and CDR2 ANQGSEA.

The rearrangement links TRBV7-2 to TRBJ2-1; the match to TRBD2 covers 8 bases. The CDR3 consists of 15 residues. CDR1 and CDR2 (germline): SGHTA, FQGNSA. Germline trimming cut 0 bases from V and 6 bases from J; bases unmatched to any gene: 4. Here the CDR3 reads CASSLAGLDANEQFF. CDR3 in DNA: TGTGCCAGCAGCTTAGCGGGACTAGACGCCAATGAGCAGTTCTTC.

This clonotype showed up many times. This chain joins TRBV7-9 and TRBJ2-7; tentatively, D is TRBD1 or TRBD2 (5 bases each). V gave up 6 bases and J gave up 5 bases, with 14 bases separating them. CDR1 is SEHNR, CDR2 FQNEAQ, per germline (reference sequence). The CDR3 sequence is 13 residues long. CDR3 in DNA: TGTGCCAGCAGTCGGGACCTAACCCACGAGCAGTACTTC. Its translation: CASSRDLTHEQYF.

The chain uses TRBV6-5 and TRBJ1-2; no definite D call. CDR1 is MNHEY and CDR2 is SVGAGI in the germline V gene. V lost 2 bases and J 4 bases, leaving 14 bases between the germline ends. The CDR3 is 15 residues long. CDR3 DNA: TGTGCCAGCAGTTACACTCGGACGGGTGTCTATGGCTACACCTTC. Its protein is CASSYTRTGVYGYTF.

In its sample, this clonotype was seen a few times. The chain recombines TRBV6-2 or TRBV6-3 with TRBJ2-7; no firm D call. The CDR3 contains 15 residues. Trimming pared 7 bases from V and 7 bases from J, leaving 23 bases between. Germline values: CDR1 MNHEY, CDR2 SVGEGT. CDR3: CASTQGRVRMYEQYF. As DNA, the CDR3 is TGTGCCAGCACCCAAGGTCGGGTTAGGATGTATGAGCAGTACTTC.

This rearrangement joins TRBV12-3 or TRBV12-4 to TRBJ2-1; 7 nucleotides agree with TRBD2. The CDR3 spans 14 residues. After removal of 3 bases from V and 5 bases from J, the junction contained 4 bases not matched to a gene. The CDR3 loop is CASSFMAGDNEQFF. In DNA form, the CDR3 reads TGTGCCAGCAGTTTTATGGCGGGGGACAATGAGCAGTTCTTC.

As regards this clonotype: A single base separates this from a much larger clone, so it may be a read error. CDR3 DNA: TGTGCCAGCAGCTTGACCGGGACAGGGACCGAAAACATTCGGTACTTC. It codes for CASSLTGTGTENIRYF. The rearrangement uses TRBV7-9 and TRBJ2-4; 9 bases line up with TRBD1. The CDR3 has 16 amino acids. Germline assignment: CDR1 SEHNR and CDR2 FQNEAQ (reference sequence).

This clonotype was recorded at least ten times. The V gene is TRBV3-1, the J gene TRBJ2-7; no firm D call. V was cut by 1 base and J by 4 bases, with 5 bases left in between. The CDR3 sequence is 12 residues long. Germline V CDR1 and CDR2: LGHDT, YNNKEL (reference sequence). The CDR3, as DNA: TGTGCCAGCAGCCAAGGGGGATACGAGCAGTACTTC. Translating gives CASSQGGYEQYF.